There are a few counts of the clone carrying this TCR beta chain. Its antigen is not known. Each CDR3 protein gets one entry after TCRdb re-called the reads with MiXCR. The sample holds approximately 1,000,000 distinct CDR3 sequences; 31% are singletons and the top ten take roughly 13%. V lost 1 base to trimming and J lost 7 bases, with 8 bases between them. CDR1 is MGHRA, CDR2 YSYEKL, per germline. CDR3 length equals 13 residues. The data were obtained in a study of T cell repertoires in cytomegalovirus infection. Study as a whole: Signatures in public TCR beta sequences pointed to both CMV infection and matching HLA type.

Whole-study results and caveats: HLA-C-restricted CMV-specific TCR beta clonotypes were dominant in the ex vivo response.

The chain has TRBV4-1 and TRBJ2-1; no firm D call. Material: cultured CD8+ T cells from PBMCs, obtained from culture after CMV antigen stimulation. This sequence was found in a human donor in good health (CMV status not recorded). Some clones in this sample may be carry-over from other donors' samples. The CDR3: CASSQASNNEQFF. The CDR3 region has the DNA TGCGCCAGCAGCCAAGCCTCTAATAATGAGCAGTTCTTC.